Below are 30 T cell receptor beta chains sequenced from a single sample in a study of T cells in Graves' hyperthyroidism and ophthalmopathy. From RNA transcripts, TCR beta CDR3 regions were amplified. The study used the HTBI primer set for a first-round RT-PCR of the TCR CDR3. MiXCR was run by TCRdb on the multiplex PCR reads, yielding one entry per CDR3 protein. Of 560,000 or so distinct CDR3 sequences listed, just over 45% were seen once; the top ten hold approximately 8.2%. The sample consisted of peripheral blood or thyroid tissue (not recorded which). The receptors originated from a woman between 18 and 29 years old with Graves' hyperthyroidism.

V and J are TRBV20-1 and TRBJ2-7, with a tentative D call TRBD2 (6 bases). This CDR3 is 13 amino acids long. Germline assignment: CDR1 DFQATT and CDR2 SNEGSKA (reference sequence). Between the trimmed V and J ends, which lost 6 bases and 4 bases, there was a span of 16 bases. CDR3 nucleotides: TGCAGTGCGAAGGGACTCGAAGATTACGAGCAGTACTTC. Amino acid sequence: CSAKGLEDYEQYF.

J is TRBJ2-5 and V is TRBV20-1; TRBD2 matches at 9 bases. The CDR3 is made up of 14 amino acids. Per the germline V gene, CDR1 is DFQATT and CDR2 is SNEGSKA (reference sequence). CDR3 sequence: CSPRRREGQETQYF. In DNA, the CDR3 is TGCAGCCCCCGAAGGCGGGAGGGCCAAGAGACCCAGTACTTC.

The rearrangement joins TRBV7-2 to TRBJ2-7; 8 bases match TRBD1. With V trimmed by 5 bases and J by 5 bases, 14 bases remained unmatched. The CDR3 is 16 residues long. Germline CDR1 is SGHTA and CDR2 is FQGNSA. CDR3 protein: CASSEGPGQGANEQYF. In DNA, the CDR3 is TGTGCCAGCAGCGAGGGACCGGGTCAGGGGGCTAACGAGCAGTACTTC.

Written as DNA, the CDR3 is TGTGCCAGCAGCTTGGCCAAGAGGGGCGGAGGAGAGACCCAGTACTTC. This translates into CASSLAKRGGGETQYF. The gene calls are TRBV2 and TRBJ2-5, with D possibly called TRBD1 or TRBD2 (5 bases each). Deletions cut 6 bases from V and 4 bases from J, with 21 bases between. The germline V gene has CDR1 SNHLY and CDR2 FYNNEI. The length of the CDR3 is 16 residues.

This clonotype was counted only a few times. V is TRBV5-5 and J is TRBJ1-5; unclear D gene. The V gene's germline CDR1 is SGHKS and CDR2 YYEKEE (reference sequence). This CDR3 has 14 amino acids. Trimming cost V 4 bases and J 7 bases, with 15 bases left between them. This chain's CDR3 is CASSQDLGKQPQHF. In nucleotides, the CDR3 is TGTGCCAGCAGCCAAGATTTAGGGAAGCAGCCCCAGCATTTT. The variable domain in full, with the rest retrieved from reference TRBV5-5 and TRBJ1-5, is DAGVTQSPTHLIKTRGQQVTLRCSPISGHKSVSWYQQVLGQGPQFIFQYYEKEERGRGNFPDRFSARQFPNYSSELNVNALLLGDSALYLCASSQDLGKQPQHFGDGTRLSIL.

The chain has TRBV7-2 and TRBJ1-2; D is undetermined. V dropped 3 bases and J dropped 0 bases, with 8 bases sitting between them. The CDR3 runs 14 residues. Germline V gene sequence: CDR1 SGHTA, CDR2 FQGNSA. CDR3 in amino acids: CASSFEATNYGYTF. The CDR3 nucleotides are TGTGCCAGCAGCTTCGAGGCAACTAACTATGGCTACACCTTC.

In regard to this clonotype: Its ends do not fully match the called genes, so a read error is possible. V usage is TRBV7-9 and J usage is TRBJ1-5, with unresolved D. The V gene's germline CDR1 is SEHNR and CDR2 FQNEAQ (reference sequence). The CDR3 totals 14 residues. CDR3 nucleotide sequence: TGCGCCAGCAGCCAAGGAAAGGGTGGCCAGCCCCAGCATTTT. It specifies CASSQGKGGQPQHF.

Regarding this clonotype: A much larger clone differs from this one at a single base, so this may be a read error. Here the CDR3 DNA reads TGCGCCAGCAGTGCCCGAATCTACCTGGACACTGAAGCTTTCTTT. Amino acid sequence: CASSARIYLDTEAFF. V gene TRBV10-2 combines with J gene TRBJ1-1; D remains unclear. V was shortened by 4 bases and J by 3 bases, with 15 bases between the two germline ends. The CDR3 is 15 residues long. From germline, CDR1 is WSHSY and CDR2 SAAADI.

There are many counts of this clonotype. The chain uses TRBV29-1 and TRBJ1-2; 10 bases are a match to TRBD1. This CDR3 is 15 amino acids long. The V segment lost 5 bases and the J segment 6 bases; nucleotides outside the gene matches: 12. CDR1 and CDR2 from the germline V gene are SQVTM and ANQGSEA. The CDR3 is CSVSNPGQGYDGYTF. In DNA form, the CDR3 reads TGCAGCGTTTCCAACCCGGGACAGGGGTACGATGGCTACACCTTC.

This clonotype was found a few times. The gene calls are TRBV2 and TRBJ1-5, with a weak D call TRBD1 (6 bases). The CDR3 consists of 17 residues. Germline V gives CDR1 SNHLY, CDR2 FYNNEI. The V end was cut by 2 bases, the J end by 0 bases, with 14 bases between. CDR3 sequence (DNA): TGTGCCAGCAGTGAAAAGGGGGTGCGGGTTAGCAATCAGCCCCAGCATTTT. It codes for CASSEKGVRVSNQPQHF.

In its sample, this clonotype was seen once. This sequence joins TRBV7-9 and TRBJ1-1; D is unresolved. CDR3 size: 15 residues. Trimming took off 8 bases at V and 3 bases at J, with 19 bases between the two ends. The germline gives CDR1 SEHNR, CDR2 FQNEAQ (reference sequence). CDR3 DNA sequence: TGTGCCAGCGGACGTGCCCGGCTGTCGGACACTGAAGCTTTCTTT. Protein product: CASGRARLSDTEAFF.

This clonotype was counted between two and nine times. This chain uses TRBV20-1 with TRBJ1-2; 7 bases are a match to TRBD1. From germline, CDR1 is DFQATT and CDR2 SNEGSKA (reference sequence). The CDR3 covers 14 residues. V trimming: 0 bases; J trimming: 8 bases; junction bases outside the gene matches: 9. In nucleotides, the CDR3 is TGCAGTGCTAGAGATTTCAGGGGGGCTGGGGGCTACACCTTC. As protein: CSARDFRGAGGYTF.

This chain links TRBV20-1 with TRBJ2-5, with TRBD2 matching 13 bases. CDR1 is DFQATT and CDR2 is SNEGSKA in the germline V gene (reference sequence). Trimming cost V 3 bases and J 2 bases; bases outside gene matches: 3. CDR3 size: 15 residues. CDR3 sequence (DNA): TGCAGTGCTAGGACTAGCGGGAGGTTTCAAGAGACCCAGTACTTC. Amino acids: CSARTSGRFQETQYF.

The J gene is TRBJ2-7, the V gene TRBV5-6, with D unresolved. The germline V and J ends were trimmed by 3 bases and 2 bases, with 12 bases remaining between them. The germline gives CDR1 SGHDT, CDR2 YYEEEE. The CDR3 is 14 residues long. CDR3 DNA: TGTGCCAGCAGCTCTGGTGGCCTCGCCTACGAGCAGTACTTC. Translated: CASSSGGLAYEQYF. The full variable domain, rest sourced from reference TRBV5-6 and TRBJ2-7, is DAGVTQSPTHLIKTRGQQVTLRCSPKSGHDTVSWYQQALGQGPQFIFQYYEEEERQRGNFPDRFSGHQFPNYSSELNVNALLLGDSALYLCASSSGGLAYEQYFGPGTRLTVT.

In this sample, this clonotype turned up a few times. This chain connects TRBV20-1 to TRBJ1-1; weak D call: TRBD1 (5 bases). This CDR3 contains 13 residues. V was clipped by 0 bases and J by 5 bases, with 10 bases between them. Germline CDR1 reads DFQATT; CDR2 reads SNEGSKA (reference sequence). CDR3 protein: CSARDGKGTEAFF. CDR3 sequence (DNA): TGCAGTGCTAGAGATGGGAAGGGGACTGAAGCTTTCTTT.

The gene calls are TRBV6-1 and TRBJ2-2; 8 bases align to TRBD1. Germline V gives CDR1 MNHNS, CDR2 SASEGT. The CDR3 consists of 15 residues. The ends lost 4 bases at V and 2 bases at J; junction bases unmatched: 3. The DNA for the CDR3 is TGTGCCAGCAGTGGGACAGGGAGAAACACCGGGGAGCTGTTTTTT. Residues: CASSGTGRNTGELFF.

This clonotype came up a few times. The genes are TRBV19 and TRBJ2-7; 8 bases are shared with TRBD1. The CDR3 is 15 residues long. In germline, CDR1 is LNHDA, CDR2 SQIVND (reference sequence). Trimming at V came to 5 bases and at J to 6 bases, leaving 12 bases not matched to a gene. CDR3 region: CASSSIGQGGAEQYF. In DNA, the CDR3 is TGTGCCAGTAGTTCTATAGGACAGGGAGGCGCCGAGCAGTACTTC.

This clonotype was observed a handful of times. The rearrangement joins TRBV7-3 to TRBJ2-5, with 8 bases fitting TRBD2. Germline trimming cut 2 bases from V and 1 base from J; bases unmatched to any gene: 6. The CDR3 loop spans 16 amino acids. Germline V lookup: CDR1 SGHTA, CDR2 FQGTGA. CDR3 amino acids: CASSLGLAGPQETQYF. The CDR3 nucleotides read TGTGCCAGCAGCTTAGGGTTAGCGGGACCCCAAGAGACCCAGTACTTC.

This clonotype was counted at least ten times. This rearrangement joins TRBV19 to TRBJ1-6; 9 positions agree with TRBD1. Unmatched junction bases numbered 4, after V lost 3 bases and J lost 7 bases. This CDR3 contains 15 residues. Germline assignment: CDR1 LNHDA and CDR2 SQIVND (reference sequence). DNA for the CDR3: TGTGCCAGTAGTATCCTTGACAGGGGGAATTCACCCCTCCACTTT. Translation: CASSILDRGNSPLHF. Using reference TRBV19 and TRBJ1-6 for the parts outside the CDR3, the full variable domain is DGGITQSPKYLFRKEGQNVTLSCEQNLNHDAMYWYRQDPGQGLRLIYYSQIVNDFQKGDIAEGYSVSREKKESFPLTVTSAQKNPTAFYLCASSILDRGNSPLHFGNGTRLTVT.

V is TRBV19 and J is TRBJ2-5, with TRBD1 matching 12 bases. The CDR3 runs 15 residues. The trim removed 6 bases at V and 7 bases at J, leaving 9 bases unmatched. CDR1 and CDR2 (germline): LNHDA, SQIVND (reference sequence). Here the CDR3 reads CASRGGQGARGTQYF. The DNA for the CDR3 is TGTGCCAGTAGAGGGGGACAGGGGGCGCGAGGGACCCAGTACTTC.

A note on this clonotype: A much larger clone differs from this one at a single base, so this may be a read error. The genes are TRBV2 and TRBJ1-1, with D possibly matching TRBD1 (6 bases). CDR1 and CDR2 from the germline V gene are SNHLY and FYNNEI. The CDR3 is made up of 13 amino acids. CDR3 sequence reads: CASREARGTFAFF. DNA for the CDR3: TGTGCCAGCAGGGAAGCGCGGGGGACATTTGCTTTCTTT.

This clonotype was detected ten times or more. The DNA for the CDR3 is TGTGCCAGCAGTTCTAGGACAGGGCTGGGCTACACCTTC. It is translated as CASSSRTGLGYTF. The rearrangement links TRBV6-5 to TRBJ1-2; 8 nucleotides line up with TRBD1. The CDR3 covers 13 residues. Unmatched junction bases numbered 6, after V lost 4 bases and J lost 8 bases. Germline V gene lookup returns CDR1 MNHEY and CDR2 SVGAGI.

This clonotype was counted at least ten times. CDR3 region: CASSLGSSSNQPQHF. The CDR3 coding sequence is TGTGCCAGCAGCTTAGGATCGTCCAGCAATCAGCCCCAGCATTTT. J is TRBJ1-5 and V is TRBV7-9; D is unclear. CDR3 size: 15 residues. Germline values: CDR1 SEHNR, CDR2 FQNEAQ (reference sequence). Trimming pared 1 base from V and 1 base from J, leaving 8 bases between.

In its sample, this clonotype was seen a few times. The chain employs TRBV2 and TRBJ1-5, with a weak D call TRBD1 (6 bases). The length of the CDR3 is 16 residues. Trimming removed 0 bases from V and 6 bases from J, with 15 bases in between. Looked up from germline, CDR1 is SNHLY and CDR2 is FYNNEI. The CDR3: CASSEASAGGGQPQHF. The CDR3 bases are TGTGCCAGCAGTGAAGCAAGTGCAGGAGGGGGTCAGCCCCAGCATTTT.

The rearrangement links TRBV7-8 to TRBJ1-2; TRBD1 might be the D (6 bases). The CDR3 has 13 amino acids. V lost 6 bases, J lost 7 bases, and 15 bases lay in between. Germline lookup yields CDR1 SGHVS and CDR2 FQNEAQ. The DNA of the CDR3 is TGTGCCAGCAGTTTACAACAGGGAGGTGGCTACACCTTC. Protein sequence: CASSLQQGGGYTF.

In the case of this clonotype: A much larger clone is a single base away; this may be a read error. The chain is built from TRBV7-9 and TRBJ2-7, with TRBD1 matching 8 bases. Per the germline V gene, CDR1 is SEHNR and CDR2 is FQNEAQ (reference sequence). J was trimmed by 4 bases and V by 5 bases; bases with no gene match: 7. The CDR3 has 14 amino acids. Written as DNA, the CDR3 is TGTGCCAGCAGCCTACGGACAGGGTGTTACGAGCAGTACTTC. Its translation is CASSLRTGCYEQYF.

Notes on this clonotype: A much larger clone differs from this one at a single base, so this may be a read error. The V gene is TRBV10-3, the J gene TRBJ2-5; 9 bases agree with TRBD1. The V gene's germline CDR1 is ENHRY and CDR2 SYGVKD. The V segment lost 6 bases and the J segment 3 bases; nucleotides outside the gene matches: 8. The CDR3 loop spans 15 amino acids. CDR3 region: CAISSYRGLEETQYF. The CDR3 DNA reads as TGTGCCATCAGCTCGTACAGGGGGCTTGAAGAGACCCAGTACTTC.

This clonotype was detected only a few times. The genes are TRBV7-6 and TRBJ2-5; possibly TRBD2 for D (5 bases). Trimming removed 3 bases from V and 1 base from J, with 12 bases in between. The CDR3 covers 15 residues. Germline CDR1 reads SGHVS; CDR2 reads FNYEAQ. CDR3 sequence: CASSFWERAQETQYF. The CDR3 DNA sequence: TGTGCCAGCAGCTTTTGGGAGCGAGCCCAAGAGACCCAGTACTTC. Using reference TRBV7-6 and TRBJ2-5 for the parts outside the CDR3, the full variable domain is GAGVSQSPRYKVTKRGQDVALRCDPISGHVSLYWYRQALGQGPEFLTYFNYEAQQDKSGLPNDRFSAERPEGSISTLTIQRTEQRDSAMYRCASSFWERAQETQYFGPGTRLLVL.

This clonotype has at least ten counts. The V call is TRBV19, the J call TRBJ2-7, with 12 bases fitting TRBD2. The CDR3 extends over 16 amino acids. The V gene's germline CDR1 is LNHDA and CDR2 SQIVND (reference sequence). Unmatched junction bases numbered 11, after V lost 6 bases and J lost 5 bases. The chain's CDR3 is CASSRLAGDGTDEQYF. In nucleotides, the CDR3 is TGTGCCAGTAGCCGACTAGCGGGAGACGGAACGGACGAGCAGTACTTC. Full variable domain (outside the CDR3, taken from reference TRBV19 and TRBJ2-7): DGGITQSPKYLFRKEGQNVTLSCEQNLNHDAMYWYRQDPGQGLRLIYYSQIVNDFQKGDIAEGYSVSREKKESFPLTVTSAQKNPTAFYLCASSRLAGDGTDEQYFGPGTRLTVT.

The rearrangement uses TRBV7-2 and TRBJ2-7; 10 bases agree with TRBD1. Trimming took 2 bases from V and 5 from J; bases not matched to a gene: 9. This CDR3 is 16 amino acids long. Germline CDR1 SGHTA, CDR2 FQGNSA. The CDR3, as DNA: TGTGCCAGCAGCTTAAGCCCGGGACAGGGGTTGAACGAGCAGTACTTC. This codes for CASSLSPGQGLNEQYF.